This TCR beta chain was identified during a study of cytomegalovirus exposure and HLA in healthy donors. Study outcomes and limitations: It emerged from a later analysis that several of the most significant clusters appeared to be linked to common viral pathogens.

The PCR employed 60 Vbeta primers together with 13 Jbeta primers. Some clones are missing from TCRdb's copy, which holds only in-frame ones; the method was immunoSEQ multiplex PCR. Of about 190,000 clones in the sample, roughly 80% are singletons; the top ten hold 4.5% to 7.5%. The CDR3 is 14 amino acids. Germline values: CDR1 SGHRS, CDR2 YFSETQ. Losses at the gene ends were 3 bases for V and 7 bases for J; bases not matched to a gene: 7. Remarks on this clone: Its antigen is not identified.

The receptor's source is a woman aged 25 to 45 in good health and CMV-seropositive. The sample taken for sequencing was PBMCs. This chain links TRBV5-1 with TRBJ1-3, with 7 bases identical to TRBD1. The CDR3 loop is CASSSGTVGNTIYF. CDR3 DNA: TGCGCCAGCAGCTCCGGGACAGTAGGGAACACCATATATTTT. The full variable domain, rest sourced from reference TRBV5-1 and TRBJ1-3, is KAGVTQTPRYLIKTRGQQVTLSCSPISGHRSVSWYQQTPGQGLQFLFEYFSETQRNKGNFPGRFSGRQFSNSRSEMNVSTLELGDSALYLCASSSGTVGNTIYFGEGSWLTVV.